This record looks at one T cell receptor beta chain sequence and its context. This receptor's antigen is unknown. Nothing much larger sits one base from this clone, and base qualities are not available. CDR3 length: 14 amino acids, cysteine to phenylalanine. Of the read, only the CDR3 DNA is kept; its 42 bases are in frame from base 1. Via the germline V gene, CDR1 is SQVTM and CDR2 ANQGSEA. V is clipped by 3 bases and J by 4 bases, and the sequence between their germline boundaries is 10 bases long. The source of the sample is a study of T-cell memory formation after mild COVID-19 listed by TCRdb under 2021. Regarding the complete study: TCR sequence clusters from the two donors were largely donor specific. The cohort comprised two young, previously healthy adult volunteers, one female and one male. In a couple of donors, T-cell clones that expanded and contracted after mild COVID-19 were tracked by sequencing TCRalpha and TCRbeta repertoires over time.

The run used an Illumina NovaSeq 6000. TCRalpha and TCRbeta cDNA libraries were constructed by 5'RACE with constant-segment primers, with sample barcodes and unique molecular identifiers being introduced. RNA was extracted from every sample with Trizol reagent. The libraries were amplified in two PCR steps, and the second step added a second sample barcode and Illumina TruSeq adapters. Sequencing of libraries was performed on an Illumina NovaSeq with 2 x 150 bp paired-end reads. On the authors' methods: With migec v1.2.7, reads were demultiplexed and then collapsed into UMI-guided consensus sequences. Using mixcr v2.1.11, UMI consensuses were aligned to TRA and TRB V and J templates and then assembled into clonotypes. A clonotype was counted as expanded or contracted only if both edgeR and NoisET called the change significant, with noise models trained on biological replicates. For edgeR calls, the cutoffs were a false discovery rate-adjusted p below 0.01 and a log2 fold-change threshold of 1. As an exploratory analysis of dynamics, max-normalized trajectories of the 1000 most abundant clonotypes were examined with PCA combined with hierarchical clustering. Separately sequenced CD4+ and CD8+ repertoires were used to assign a CD4 or CD8 phenotype to each responding clone. TCRdb redid the processing of the public reads, applying fastp at Q25 and MiXCR, and retained in-frame beta chains. Entries that share a CDR3 protein sequence are merged under the most common genes and DNA. These V and J calls derive from TCRdb rather than the authors' analysis. The sample includes about 110,000 distinct CDR3 sequences, with 14% observed a single time. In total, the top ten clones hold around two fifths of the sample.

General conclusions and limits of the study: SARS-CoV-2 specificity of the second-wave clones peaking on day 37 was not confirmed. Contracting CD4+ clones turned up mainly in the CM and EM memory subsets, whereas EMRA was where CD8+ clones were enriched. Some responding clones were found in pre-infection memory, which suggests that pre-existing cross-reactive memory T cells took part in the SARS-CoV-2 response. Only a couple of mild cases were covered in the study, and larger cohorts including severe cases with pre-infection samples were considered necessary. Clones that contracted from day 15 to 85 showed balanced CD4/CD8 phenotypes, whereas a second wave of clones that expanded from day 15 to 37 leaned towards CD4+.

Ficoll-Paque density gradient centrifugation was the method used to isolate PBMCs. Recombination linked TRBV29-1 to TRBJ2-6, with a tentative D gene TRBD2 over 7 matching bases. The clonotype originates from a man aged 18-30 years who had mild COVID-19 (a few samples of this study predate the infection). The sample titles of this study are shuffled in the database, so cell type and time point are left out; the donor was told from shared clones. Sequencing used PBMCs or a T cell subset sorted from them (not recorded which). The sequenced DNA is TGCAGCGTTGAGGGGGGGCACGGGGCCAACGTCCTGACTTTC. Its amino acids are CSVEGGHGANVLTF.